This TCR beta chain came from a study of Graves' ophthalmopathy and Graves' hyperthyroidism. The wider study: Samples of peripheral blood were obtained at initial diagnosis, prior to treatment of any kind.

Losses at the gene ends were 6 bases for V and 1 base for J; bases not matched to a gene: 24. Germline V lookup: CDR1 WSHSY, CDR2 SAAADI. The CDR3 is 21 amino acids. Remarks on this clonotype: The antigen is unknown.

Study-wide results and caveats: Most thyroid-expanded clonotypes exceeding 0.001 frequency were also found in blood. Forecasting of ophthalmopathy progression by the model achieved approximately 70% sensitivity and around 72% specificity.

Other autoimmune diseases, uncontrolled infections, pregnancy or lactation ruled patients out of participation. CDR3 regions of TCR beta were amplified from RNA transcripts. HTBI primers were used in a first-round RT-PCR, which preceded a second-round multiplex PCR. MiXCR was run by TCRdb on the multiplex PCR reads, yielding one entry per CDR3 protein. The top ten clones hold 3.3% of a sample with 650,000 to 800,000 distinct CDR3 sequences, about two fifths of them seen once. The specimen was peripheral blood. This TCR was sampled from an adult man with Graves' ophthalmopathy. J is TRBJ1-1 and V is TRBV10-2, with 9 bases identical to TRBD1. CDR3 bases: TGCGCCAGCAGCCCCACTCTACGAGGAAGGACAGGGGACACCACGAACACTGAAGCTTTCTTT. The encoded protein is CASSPTLRGRTGDTTNTEAFF.